The 32 T cell receptor beta chains below were found in one sample sequenced in a study of beta chain features in type 1 diabetes. Every isolated RNA sample was fully reverse transcribed, so sequencing captured expressed TCRB transcripts. Clones were sequenced by immunoSEQ multiplex PCR, and TCRdb holds only the in-frame ones, with some missing. Of nearly 350,000 clones in the sample, around 7.6% were seen once. Sample: central memory CD4+ T cells from blood. The receptors here all came from a woman between 18 and 30 years old in good health.

The genes are TRBV7-2 and TRBJ2-1, with D perhaps TRBD2 (6 bases). CDR3 size: 10 residues. Germline V gene lookup returns CDR1 SGHTA and CDR2 FQGNSA. The V end was cut by 11 bases, the J end by 5 bases, with 7 bases between. CDR3 loop: CAGGDNEQFF. In DNA form, the CDR3 reads TGTGCCGGCGGGGACAATGAGCAGTTCTTC.

The table lists this clone with a few counts. This chain links TRBV18 with TRBJ2-1, with TRBD2 identical over 8 bases. Germline values: CDR1 KGHSH, CDR2 LQKENI. CDR3 length equals 15 residues. V shed 8 bases and J 0 bases; nucleotides not matched to a gene: 6. The CDR3 sequence is CASSNSGNSYNEQFF. CDR3 in DNA: TGTGCCAGCAGTAATAGCGGGAACTCCTACAATGAGCAGTTCTTC. Together with reference TRBV18 and TRBJ2-1, the CDR3 gives the full variable domain: NAGVMQNPRHLVRRRGQEARLRCSPMKGHSHVYWYRQLPEEGLKFMVYLQKENIIDESGMPKERFSAEFPKEGPSILRIQQVVRGDSAAYFCASSNSGNSYNEQFFGPGTRLTVL.

The chain employs TRBV7-2 and TRBJ2-5; perhaps TRBD1 as D (5 bases). CDR1 is SGHTA, CDR2 FQGNSA, per germline. Trimming removed 4 bases at V and 3 bases at J, with 12 bases between. The CDR3 covers 14 residues. CDR3 sequence: CASSYQGGKETQYF. CDR3 nucleotides: TGTGCCAGCAGCTACCAGGGTGGGAAAGAGACCCAGTACTTC.

This clone has at least ten counts. This chain connects TRBV10-3 to TRBJ1-5; D remains ambiguous. V lost 5 bases to trimming and J lost 9 bases, with 14 bases between them. The CDR3 extends over 13 amino acids. Germline V lookup: CDR1 ENHRY, CDR2 SYGVKD. The DNA for the CDR3 is TGTGCCATCAGTTCAGGAGCCCAAACGCCCCAGCATTTT. Encoded protein: CAISSGAQTPQHF.

For this clone: Different DNA sequences within this sample yield the same CDR3. The V gene is TRBV15, the J gene TRBJ1-5; D uncertain. Per germline, CDR1 LNHNV and CDR2 YYDKDF (reference sequence). The CDR3 is 15 residues long. With 0 bases removed from V and 7 bases from J, the gap between germline ends came to 13 bases. The CDR3 loop reads CATSRDLGFGQPQHF. CDR3 in DNA: TGTGCCACCAGCAGAGATCTGGGCTTTGGGCAGCCCCAGCATTTT.

This clone came up a few times. The chain has TRBV7-9 and TRBJ2-3; TRBD1 is a possible D gene (5 bases). Germline V lookup: CDR1 SEHNR, CDR2 FQNEAQ (reference sequence). Trimming took off 2 bases at V and 4 bases at J, with 10 bases between the two ends. The CDR3 runs 14 residues. CDR3 loop: CASSLQGRADTQYF. DNA of the CDR3: TGTGCCAGCAGCTTACAGGGTAGGGCAGATACGCAGTATTTT.

The sample holds a few counts of this clone. The V gene is TRBV6-6, the J gene TRBJ2-4; 7 bases map to TRBD2. J gave up 1 base and V 10 bases, and 13 bases lay outside the gene matches. Germline V CDR1 and CDR2: MNHNY, SVGAGI (reference sequence). This CDR3 contains 16 residues. CDR3: CATALGGSGAKNIQYF. CDR3 bases: TGTGCCACCGCCTTGGGCGGGAGTGGGGCCAAAAACATTCAGTACTTC.

This clone showed up just a few times. This chain joins TRBV18 and TRBJ2-1, with 10 positions matching TRBD2. This CDR3 has 16 amino acids. J was trimmed by 9 bases and V by 4 bases; bases with no gene match: 12. Germline values: CDR1 KGHSH, CDR2 LQKENI. CDR3 DNA sequence: TGTGCCAGCTCACACCCCGGAGTAGCGGGAGGTAGTGAGCAGTTCTTC. The encoded protein is CASSHPGVAGGSEQFF.

This clone was counted only a few times. A much larger clonotype is one base distant, so this may be a read error. This chain joins TRBV6-1 and TRBJ2-7; TRBD1 is a possible D gene (5 bases). CDR3 length: 12 residues. Deletions cut 6 bases from V and 0 bases from J, with 6 bases between. From germline, CDR1 is MNHNS and CDR2 SASEGT. The CDR3 here is CASRGDSYEQYF. The CDR3 DNA reads TGTGCCAGCAGAGGGGACTCCTACGAGCAGTACTTC.

To note about this clone: A single base separates this from a much larger clone, so it may be a read error. The genes are TRBV7-9 and TRBJ2-7; D might be TRBD1 (6 bases). Per germline, CDR1 SEHNR and CDR2 FQNEAQ (reference sequence). Trimming removed 3 bases from V and 4 bases from J, with 10 bases in between. CDR3 length equals 13 residues. CDR3 coding DNA: TGTGCCAGCAGCTTGCAGGGGCGGTACGAGCAGTACTTC. Translating gives CASSLQGRYEQYF.

This clone showed up just a few times. J is TRBJ2-1 and V is TRBV6-5; D unresolved. The V gene lost 3 bases and the J gene lost 5 bases, with 14 bases spanning the gap. The CDR3 spans 15 residues. Germline CDR1 and CDR2: MNHEY and SVGAGI. The CDR3 spells CASSYHYQPDNEQFF. The CDR3 DNA sequence: TGTGCCAGCAGTTATCACTATCAACCAGACAATGAGCAGTTCTTC.

The sample holds a few counts of this clone. V and J are TRBV4-1 and TRBJ2-6, with no clear D. Germline-derived CDR1 and CDR2 are MGHRA and YSYEKL. With 3 bases removed from V and 0 bases from J, the gap between germline ends came to 6 bases. The CDR3 has 15 residues. The CDR3 DNA is TGCGCCAGCAGCCAGCTGGGCTCTGGGGCCAACGTCCTGACTTTC. It encodes CASSQLGSGANVLTF.

This clone was detected a few times. This chain uses TRBV25-1 with TRBJ2-3, with a weak D call TRBD1 (6 bases). The germline V and J ends were trimmed by 3 bases and 4 bases, with 8 bases remaining between them. This CDR3 has 13 residues. Germline assignment: CDR1 MGHDK and CDR2 SYGVNS. The CDR3 is CASSDRGADTQYF. CDR3 sequence (DNA): TGTGCCAGCAGTGACAGGGGTGCAGATACGCAGTATTTT.

In this sample, this clone turned up a few times. The chain recombines TRBV4-3 with TRBJ2-5, with D unclear. From germline, CDR1 is LGHNA and CDR2 YSLEER. Trimming left V 0 bases short and J 7 bases short, with 9 bases between. This CDR3 spans 13 amino acids. The CDR3 sequence: CASSQDLDRTQYF. As DNA, the CDR3 is TGCGCCAGCAGCCAAGATTTAGACCGGACCCAGTACTTC.

The chain recombines TRBV28 with TRBJ2-1; D is unclear. The germline V gene encodes CDR1 MDHEN and CDR2 SYDVKM. This CDR3 is built from 14 residues. V was shortened by 3 bases and J by 5 bases, with 11 bases between the two germline ends. CDR3: CASSFGLENNEQFF. The CDR3 bases are TGTGCCAGCAGTTTCGGGTTGGAAAACAATGAGCAGTTCTTC. Full variable domain (missing parts from reference TRBV28 and TRBJ2-1): DVKVTQSSRYLVKRTGEKVFLECVQDMDHENMFWYRQDPGLGLRLIYFSYDVKMKEKGDIPEGYSVSREKKERFSLILESASTNQTSMYLCASSFGLENNEQFFGPGTRLTVL.

This clone appeared many times. The chain links TRBV5-6 to TRBJ1-2; D remains unclear. Trimming removed 7 bases from V and 4 bases from J, with 26 bases in between. Germline loops: CDR1 SGHDT, CDR2 YYEEEE. CDR3 length: 17 residues. Here the CDR3 reads CASLALPGRDRGYGYTF. CDR3 nucleotides: TGTGCCAGCTTGGCTTTGCCGGGCCGCGATCGTGGCTATGGCTACACCTTC.

The V and J genes are TRBV9 and TRBJ2-5, with D perhaps matching TRBD2 (6 bases). The CDR3 runs to 14 residues. The V end lost 3 bases, the J end lost 2 bases, and 11 bases lay between the germline ends. CDR1 SGDLS and CDR2 YYNGEE come from the germline V gene. For the CDR3, the DNA is TGTGCCAGCAGCGGAGGAGGGTGGCAAGAGACCCAGTACTTC. This gives the protein CASSGGGWQETQYF.

V usage is TRBV7-2 and J usage is TRBJ2-1; the match to TRBD1 covers 8 bases. V was pared by 6 bases and J by 4 bases, with 8 bases of the junction left unmatched. Germline loops: CDR1 SGHTA, CDR2 FQGNSA. The CDR3 is 15 residues long. Written as DNA, the CDR3 is TGTGCCAGCAGTCAGGGACAGGAGATTTACAATGAGCAGTTCTTC. Translated, it gives CASSQGQEIYNEQFF.

Comment on this clone: Other DNA variants within this sample encode the same CDR3. This chain connects TRBV18 to TRBJ2-3; 14 nucleotides match TRBD2. CDR3 length: 14 residues. Germline CDR1 reads KGHSH; CDR2 reads LQKENI. V lost 4 bases to trimming and J lost 6 bases; unmatched junction nucleotides: 0. CDR3 amino acids: CASSRTSGRDTQYF. Here the CDR3 DNA reads TGTGCCAGCTCACGGACTAGCGGGAGGGATACGCAGTATTTT.

The J gene is TRBJ2-3, the V gene TRBV28; D not resolved. The V end lost 8 bases, the J end lost 4 bases, and 10 bases lay between the germline ends. This CDR3 comprises 12 residues. Germline V gene data show CDR1 as MDHEN and CDR2 as SYDVKM. CDR3 amino acids: CASQIPADTQYF. CDR3 coding DNA: TGTGCCAGCCAAATCCCTGCAGATACGCAGTATTTT.

This clone was counted ten times or more. The rearrangement links TRBV18 to TRBJ2-7, with D possibly called TRBD1 or TRBD2 (5 bases each). From germline, CDR1 is KGHSH and CDR2 LQKENI. The CDR3 is made up of 15 amino acids. V lost 2 bases and J lost 6, with 17 bases in between. The CDR3 here is CASSPSLGELGEQYF. The CDR3 DNA follows: TGTGCCAGCTCACCAAGTCTGGGGGAGCTGGGCGAGCAGTACTTC.

This chain connects TRBV20-1 to TRBJ2-3, with D possibly TRBD2 on 5 matching bases. Germline values: CDR1 DFQATT, CDR2 SNEGSKA (reference sequence). Between the trimmed V and J ends, which lost 6 bases and 7 bases, there was a span of 11 bases. The CDR3 is 11 residues long. This chain's CDR3 is CSAQGLNTQYF. In DNA, the CDR3 is TGCAGTGCCCAAGGACTGAATACGCAGTATTTT.

V and J are TRBV6-6 and TRBJ1-1, with D possibly TRBD1 on 6 matching bases. CDR1 MNHNY and CDR2 SVGAGI come from the germline V gene (reference sequence). This CDR3 spans 16 amino acids. The germline V and J ends were trimmed by 5 bases and 0 bases, with 16 bases remaining between them. The CDR3 bases are TGTGCCAGCAGTAACAGGGTGGGGGGAATGAACACTGAAGCTTTCTTT. Protein sequence: CASSNRVGGMNTEAFF.

In this sample, this clone turned up a few times. The CDR3 spells CASSELAAMRQETQYF. CDR3 sequence (DNA): TGTGCCAGCAGTGAACTAGCGGCTATGAGACAAGAGACCCAGTACTTC. The chain couples TRBV6-1 to TRBJ2-5; TRBD2 agrees at 7 bases. The CDR3 sequence is 16 residues long. With V trimmed by 2 bases and J by 2 bases, 8 bases remained unmatched. Germline CDR1 is MNHNS and CDR2 is SASEGT.

This clone has a handful of counts. Sequence at one end of the junction differs from germline and may be a read error. This chain links TRBV27 with TRBJ2-1; D may correspond to TRBD1 or TRBD2 (6 bases each). The CDR3 sequence is 16 residues long. The germline CDR1 and CDR2 sequences are MNHEY and SMNVEV (reference sequence). CDR3 sequence: CARSSLRGGTMRKQFF. The DNA for the CDR3 is TGTGCCCGCAGTTCCCTTCGGGGCGGGACAATGAGGAAGCAGTTCTTC.

Only a few counts were recorded for this clone. The CDR3 loop is CASSSQSVNTGELFF. CDR3 nucleotide sequence: TGTGCCAGCAGCTCACAGAGCGTTAACACCGGGGAGCTGTTTTTT. V is TRBV7-2 and J is TRBJ2-2, with D hard to call. Trimming cost V 4 bases and J 2 bases, with 11 bases left between them. This CDR3 is built from 15 residues. Looked up from germline, CDR1 is SGHTA and CDR2 is FQGNSA.

The gene calls are TRBV27 and TRBJ2-7, with a tentative D call TRBD1 (6 bases). Per the germline V gene, CDR1 is MNHEY and CDR2 is SMNVEV (reference sequence). CDR3 length equals 15 residues. With 3 bases removed from V and 3 bases from J, the gap between germline ends came to 15 bases. The CDR3 sequence is CASSFQGPTYYEQYF. CDR3 DNA: TGTGCCAGCAGTTTCCAGGGGCCAACTTACTACGAGCAGTACTTC.

This clone occurred a few times. V is TRBV6-6 and J is TRBJ1-4; D unresolved. Trimming left V 5 bases short and J 3 bases short, with 13 bases between. CDR3 length equals 15 residues. Germline loops: CDR1 MNHNY, CDR2 SVGAGI (reference sequence). The DNA of the CDR3 is TGTGCCAGCAGTGCGTTAGGTCGGTCTAATGAAAAACTGTTTTTT. As protein: CASSALGRSNEKLFF.

Only a few counts were recorded for this clone. The chain is built from TRBV7-2 and TRBJ1-4; D ambiguous. Deletions cut 1 base from V and 10 bases from J, with 10 bases between. This CDR3 is 13 amino acids long. Germline V gene data show CDR1 as SGHTA and CDR2 as FQGNSA. The CDR3 DNA reads as TGTGCCAGCAGCTTAGAGTACCGGGCAAAACTGTTTTTT. Encoded protein: CASSLEYRAKLFF.

This chain joins TRBV28 and TRBJ1-5; D not certain. Trimming took 2 bases from V and 7 from J, leaving 12 bases between them. Germline V lookup: CDR1 MDHEN, CDR2 SYDVKM. This CDR3 spans 14 amino acids. The CDR3 DNA is TGTGCCAGCAGTTTAGCTGGGATATGGCAGCCCCAGCATTTT. Amino acids: CASSLAGIWQPQHF.

The chain couples TRBV21-1 to TRBJ2-3; no check of the table's D call, TRBD2, against the DNA was made. TRBV21-1 is designated a pseudogene. The CDR3 runs 15 residues. This chain's CDR3 is CASRGGAPNTDTQYF. As DNA, the CDR3 is TGTGCCAGTAGAGGAGGGGCCCCTAACACAGATACGCAGTATTTT.

In this sample, this clone turned up once. The chain joins TRBV11-1 to TRBJ2-3; TRBD2 matches at 10 bases. The CDR3 contains 14 residues. Germline CDR1 and CDR2: SGHAT and FQDESV (reference sequence). V shed 1 base, J shed 9 bases, and the junction held 4 bases outside the gene matches. CDR3 sequence reads: CASSLDPTSGTQYF. CDR3 DNA sequence: TGTGCCAGCAGCTTAGATCCGACTAGCGGGACGCAGTATTTT.